This T cell receptor (beta chain) is from a study of blood T cell repertoires in COVID-19. About the research overall: Samples came from the United States, Italy and Spain, spanning acute and convalescent COVID-19. From T cells, B-cell-depleted T cells, or PBMCs came the material, which was cDNA or gDNA.

Seattle-derived patients entered the study during active infection and were followed longitudinally. Germline V lookup: CDR1 SGHAT, CDR2 FQNNGV. This CDR3 spans 16 amino acids. V gave up 8 bases and J gave up 0 bases, with 17 bases separating them. Here immunoSEQ multiplex PCR was the method, and the copy in TCRdb shows in-frame clones only, minus some. This table has 300,000 to 400,000 clones, around 88% appearing once. This TCR was sampled from a woman under 40 with COVID-19, enrolled during active disease. Material: peripheral blood. This chain links TRBV11-2 with TRBJ2-1; a weak D match, TRBD1 (6 bases). The DNA for the CDR3 is TGTGCCAGCCGCTCTAGGACAGAGAGCTCCTACAATGAGCAGTTCTTC. Translated: CASRSRTESSYNEQFF.